This TCR beta chain emerged from a study of blood T cells in healthy people across ages. Study-wide background: Per two T cells, about one barcoded beta molecule was captured through template switching.

Trimming pared 4 bases from V and 3 bases from J, leaving 19 bases between. The germline V gene has CDR1 SNHLY and CDR2 FYNNEI. The CDR3 spans 16 residues. This clonotype was found a few times. The authors ran a second PCR of about 7 to 12 cycles using a sample-barcoded 5' primer and a J-beta primer mix. TCRdb re-analysed the 5' RACE reads in MiXCR, keeping a single row per CDR3 protein. The table includes over 950,000 distinct CDR3 sequences, roughly two fifths detected once. The sequence was collected from a man aged 18-30 years in good health. The sample comprised blood. The chain has TRBV2 and TRBJ2-7; tentative D call: TRBD2 (5 bases). CDR3 residues: CASSATTGIKVYEQYF. The CDR3 DNA reads as TGTGCCAGCAGTGCTACTACCGGGATCAAGGTCTACGAGCAGTACTTC.